A selection of T cell receptor beta chains follows, all from one sample in a study of follicular helper T cells after annual influenza vaccination. Produced via immunoSEQ multiplex PCR; TCRdb's table is partial and in-frame only. The sample lists roughly 9,700 clones, approximately 82% occurring once. Sequencing was performed on CXCR5- memory CD4+ T cells sorted from blood, taken 7 days after influenza vaccination. The receptors come from an adult who received the influenza vaccine. Both conserved end residues are part of each CDR3. A D gene is named only where the DNA matches it firmly. Clone size appears in some rows only: once, few, many, or a class for an expanded clone.

J	D	V	size	CDR3	DNA
TRBJ1-5	-	TRBV18	-	CASSRGGQPQHF	TGTGCCAGCTCACGGGGAGGTCAGCCCCAGCATTTT
TRBJ2-2	-	TRBV7-3	-	CASRSGASGTGELFF	TGTGCCAGCAGGTCAGGGGCTTCTGGAACCGGGGAGCTGTTTTTT
TRBJ1-4	-	TRBV5-1	-	CASSQTSTNEKLFF	TGCGCCAGCAGCCAAACGTCAACTAATGAAAAACTGTTTTTT
TRBJ1-1	TRBD1	TRBV9	-	CASSVGLDRSNTEAFF	TGTGCCAGCAGCGTTGGGCTGGACAGGAGTAACACTGAAGCTTTCTTT
TRBJ1-2	TRBD1	TRBV2	-	CAGQGYGYTF	TGTGCCGGACAGGGCTATGGCTACACCTTC
TRBJ2-3	-	TRBV14	-	CASSQGGSTDTQYF	TGTGCCAGCAGCCAAGGGGGGAGCACAGATACGCAGTATTTT
TRBJ1-3	-	TRBV9	once	CASSVGIGSGNTIYF	TGTGCCAGCAGCGTAGGAATCGGCTCTGGAAACACCATATATTTT
TRBJ1-5	-	TRBV7-2	-	CASSLVGRLGQPQHF	TGTGCCAGCAGCTTAGTTGGCCGACTAGGACAGCCCCAGCATTTT
TRBJ2-7	-	TRBV4-1	-	CASSQLGRRPYEQYF	TGCGCCAGCAGCCAATTAGGCAGGCGGCCCTACGAGCAGTACTTC
TRBJ2-7	TRBD1	TRBV6-1	-	CASSGRPGDRGLYSEQYF	TGTGCCAGCAGTGGTCGCCCAGGGGACAGGGGATTGTATTCCGAGCAGTACTTC
TRBJ2-1	TRBD2	TRBV6-9	-	CASSSSGSVRNEQFF	TGTGCCAGCAGTTCTAGCGGGTCCGTCCGCAATGAGCAGTTCTTC
TRBJ1-6	TRBD1	TRBV5-1	-	CASSLTDRDNSPLHF	TGCGCCAGCAGCCTTACGGACAGGGACAATTCACCCCTCCACTTT
TRBJ1-1	-	TRBV18	few	CASSPGNTEAFF	TGTGCCAGCTCACCCGGGAACACTGAAGCTTTCTTT
TRBJ2-5	-	TRBV28	-	CASSFPPHMSQYF	TGTGCCAGCAGTTTCCCCCCTCATATGTCCCAGTACTTC
TRBJ1-2	-	TRBV29-1	-	CSVWGQGTNGYTF	TGCAGCGTGTGGGGCCAGGGAACGAATGGCTACACCTTC
TRBJ2-3	-	TRBV7-9	-	CASSHPSGDTQYF	TGTGCCAGCAGTCATCCGTCCGGTGATACGCAGTATTTT
TRBJ2-7	-	TRBV7-2	-	CASSLGRIYEQYF	TGTGCCAGCAGCCTAGGCCGGATTTACGAGCAGTACTTC
TRBJ1-2	TRBD1	TRBV10-3	-	CAISDTSTGESYTF	TGTGCCATCAGTGATACCTCCACAGGGGAAAGCTACACCTTC
TRBJ2-7	-	TRBV28	-	CASSNLDGTYEQYF	TGTGCCAGCAGTAACCTGGACGGGACCTACGAGCAGTACTTC
TRBJ2-7	TRBD1	TRBV6-1	-	CATAGQGLSYEQYF	TGTGCCACCGCAGGACAGGGGCTTTCCTACGAGCAGTACTTC
TRBJ1-5	-	TRBV7-8	-	CASSLRGISNQPQHF	TGTGCCAGCAGCTTACGGGGGATCAGCAATCAGCCCCAGCATTTT
TRBJ2-5	-	TRBV5-1	-	CASSHRISDQETQYF	TGCGCCAGCAGCCACAGGATCTCGGACCAAGAGACCCAGTACTTC
TRBJ2-7	-	TRBV28	-	CASSGTAYEQYF	TGTGCCAGCAGTGGTACAGCATACGAGCAGTACTTC
TRBJ1-4	-	TRBV27	-	CASSLNRRRNEKLFF	TGTGCCAGCAGTTTAAACCGACGGAGAAATGAAAAACTGTTTTTT
TRBJ1-1	-	TRBV25-1	-	CASTLWQGTEAFF	TGTGCCAGCACTCTATGGCAGGGCACTGAAGCTTTCTTT